This entry features one T cell receptor beta chain sequence. Here immunoSEQ multiplex PCR was the method, and the copy in TCRdb shows in-frame clones only, minus some. This sample carries 140,000 or so clones, around nine tenths of them seen once, and the ten largest clones take 17%. The time point: blood 4 weeks post-SBRT, at nephrectomy. The treatment: 15 Gy SBRT to primary tumor, nephrectomy 4 weeks later. Nephrectomy followed 15 Gy stereotactic body radiation by 4 weeks. This sample was taken from a study of radiation and T cells in renal cell carcinoma. The germline V gene encodes CDR1 SGHDN and CDR2 FVKESK. Trimming took off 1 base at V and 6 bases at J, with 13 bases between the two ends. This CDR3 region has 15 residues.

The TCR comes from a woman between 50 and 59 years old with renal cell carcinoma. The chain joins TRBV14 to TRBJ2-1; no clear D. Sequencing used blood, obtained from a patient whose treatment included radiotherapy and nephrectomy. The CDR3 region has the DNA TGTGCCAGCAGCCAAGGGAGAGACGCAGTCAATGAGCAGTTCTTC. This gives the protein CASSQGRDAVNEQFF.